Described below is a single T cell receptor (beta chain) sequence and its context. Its specific antigen is unknown. The record has no base qualities; no much larger clone is one base away. The time point label corresponds to: 6 months after combined kidney and bone marrow transplant. Related donors were used in the transplants with nonmyeloablative bone marrow transplantation, and mixed chimerism was transient in the human trials. Unstimulated Tregs (CD4+CD25+CD127-), CD4+ non-Tregs (CD4+CD25-), CD4 and CD8 cells were FACS-sorted from thawed PBMCs. 4 combined kidney and bone marrow transplant recipients from the ITN036ST trial were included as patients, and samples were available only from these trial subjects. Healthy control blood was processed by Ficoll density gradient to PBMCs and cryopreserved; patient PBMCs were collected before and after transplant. These data originate in a study of Tregs in tolerant kidney transplant recipients (dated by TCRdb to about 2019). Turning to the overall study: TCRbeta sequencing was used in the study to identify donor-specific regulatory T cells before combined kidney and bone marrow transplantation, and the identified cells were then tracked after transplant.

Deletion took 1 base off V and 4 bases off J, with a span of 4 bases between the germline ends. Taken from cysteine to phenylalanine, the CDR3 has 12 residues. Kept here is only the CDR3 DNA, which spans 36 bases and is read in frame from base 1. The germline V gene supplies CDR1 SGHDN and CDR2 FVKESK. Study-level results and caveats: In tolerant patients, donor-specific Tregs expanded more than Tregs overall, which suggests antigen-driven rather than nonspecific expansion. PCR primers changed over time for some patients, so nucleotide-level comparison across those patients' samples was not possible. Although technical replication error seemed to be minimal, the question of biological reproducibility was not addressed directly. The most biologically relevant and donor-specific TCRbeta repertoire appeared to be identified by expanding Tregs with activated donor B cells. The study was limited by small patient numbers, and the findings need validation in larger populations and under other immunosuppression protocols.

For TCRbeta CDR3 sequencing, genomic DNA from the sorted cells was extracted using the QIAGEN DNeasy Blood and Tissue Kit. High-throughput TCRbeta CDR3 sequencing, including PCR amplification with bias correction and internal controls, was performed commercially through immunoSEQ. On the study's bioinformatics: Unique productive TCRbeta sequences were defined by CDR3 nucleotide sequence when primers matched and otherwise by CDR3 amino acid sequence together with Vbeta and Jbeta genes. Sorting error was corrected by removing sequences shared between sorted populations at a frequency ratio of 2:1 or less, and the remaining shared sequences were assigned to the higher population. A sequence was defined as donor-reactive if the sequence was expanded at least 5-fold in CFSE-low cells compared with unstimulated cells and had a frequency of at least 0.01% in CFSE-low cells. Repertoire divergence was quantified by Jensen-Shannon divergence calculated from the top 100 TCRbeta sequences ranked by frequency. For samples with multiple sequencing runs, sorting error was corrected separately for each run before the runs were pooled. The immuneACCESS repertoire file appears here via TCRdb, limited to in-frame rearrangements. These files lack a portion of the clones; in checked studies, under half of the deficit traces to unresolved V genes, and the cause of the others is not known. From that table come the V and J calls and clone size; the DNA was used to work out D and trimming. Present in this sample are approximately 60,000 clones, around 87% of which were seen just once. Together, the top ten hold 3.8% of the sample.

The receptor chain draws on TRBV14 and TRBJ1-2; no D gene call is confident. This specimen consisted of CD4+ T cells from blood (PBMCs), obtained 6 months after the transplant. The sequence was collected from a human patient who received a combined kidney and bone marrow transplant. A transplant means some T cells may be of graft donor rather than patient origin. The DNA is TGTGCCAGCAGCCAAGGACTCTATGGCTACACCTTC. Its coded protein is CASSQGLYGYTF.